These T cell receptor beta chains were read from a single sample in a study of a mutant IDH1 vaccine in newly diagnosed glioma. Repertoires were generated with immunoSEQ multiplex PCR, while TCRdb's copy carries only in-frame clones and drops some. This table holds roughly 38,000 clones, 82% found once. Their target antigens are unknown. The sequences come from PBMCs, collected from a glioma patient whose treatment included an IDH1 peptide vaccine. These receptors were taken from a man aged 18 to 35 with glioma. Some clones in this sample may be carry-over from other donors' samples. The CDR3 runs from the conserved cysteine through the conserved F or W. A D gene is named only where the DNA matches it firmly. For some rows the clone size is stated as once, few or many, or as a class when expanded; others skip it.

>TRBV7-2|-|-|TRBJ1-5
CASSLGRDQPQHF
TGTGCCAGCAGCCTGGGACGGGATCAGCCCCAGCATTTT
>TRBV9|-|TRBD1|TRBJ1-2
CASSDSYRGRDYGYTF
TGTGCCAGCAGCGATAGTTACAGGGGGCGTGACTATGGCTACACCTTC
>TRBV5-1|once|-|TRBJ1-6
CASSLRGSSYNSPLHF
TGCGCCAGCAGCTTGCGGGGAAGCTCCTATAATTCACCCCTCCACTTT
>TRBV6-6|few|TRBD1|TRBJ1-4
CASRDGGTGYEKLFF
TGTGCCAGCAGGGACGGAGGGACAGGGTACGAAAAACTGTTTTTT
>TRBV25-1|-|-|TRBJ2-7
CASSEGFYEQYF
TGTGCCAGCAGTGAGGGGTTCTACGAGCAGTACTTC
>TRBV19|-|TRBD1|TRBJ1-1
CASRVYRGGDTEAFF
TGTGCCAGTAGGGTATACAGGGGAGGGGACACTGAAGCTTTCTTT
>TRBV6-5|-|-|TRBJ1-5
CASSYTWDSNQPQHF
TGTGCCAGCAGTTACACCTGGGACAGCAATCAGCCCCAGCATTTT
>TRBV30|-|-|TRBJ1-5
CAWSVAQNSYSNQPQHF
TGTGCCTGGAGTGTAGCACAGAACTCTTATAGCAATCAGCCCCAGCATTTT
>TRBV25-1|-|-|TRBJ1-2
CASSRGRGNYGYTF
TGTGCCAGCAGCAGGGGACGGGGTAACTATGGCTACACCTTC
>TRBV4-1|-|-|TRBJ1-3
CASSPTTQSGNTIYF
TGCGCCAGCAGCCCTACCACCCAGTCTGGAAACACCATATATTTT
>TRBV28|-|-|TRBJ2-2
CASRRGPGELFF
TGTGCCAGCCGAAGAGGCCCCGGGGAGCTGTTTTTT
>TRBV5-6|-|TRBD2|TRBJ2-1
CASSSRGSGDNEQFF
TGTGCCAGCAGCTCCCGGGGTAGCGGGGACAATGAGCAGTTCTTC
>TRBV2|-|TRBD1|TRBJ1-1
CASRRQTGVNTEAFF
TGTGCCAGCAGGCGGCAGACAGGGGTGAACACTGAAGCTTTCTTT
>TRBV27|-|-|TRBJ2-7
CASRAGSYEQYF
TGTGCCAGCAGGGCAGGCTCCTACGAGCAGTACTTC
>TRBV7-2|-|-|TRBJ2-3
CASSPGWSITDTQYF
TGTGCCAGCAGCCCCGGTTGGAGCATCACAGATACGCAGTATTTT
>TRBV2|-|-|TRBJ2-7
CASSEGSFGEQYF
TGTGCCAGCAGTGAAGGCAGCTTCGGCGAGCAGTACTTC
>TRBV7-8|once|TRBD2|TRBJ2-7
CASSFGPLAGGREQYF
TGTGCCAGCAGCTTTGGGCCGCTAGCGGGAGGGCGAGAGCAGTACTTC
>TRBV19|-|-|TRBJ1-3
CASSSNTIYF
TGTGCCAGTAGTTCAAACACCATATATTTT
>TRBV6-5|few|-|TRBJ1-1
CASSIRGQNTEAFF
TGTGCCAGCAGTATCCGAGGGCAGAACACTGAAGCTTTCTTT
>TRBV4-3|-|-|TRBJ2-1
CASSQSNEQFF
TGCGCCAGCAGCCAAAGCAATGAGCAGTTCTTC
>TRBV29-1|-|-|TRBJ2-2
CSVEDLGANTGELFF
TGCAGCGTTGAAGATCTGGGGGCGAACACCGGGGAGCTGTTTTTT
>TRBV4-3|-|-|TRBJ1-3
CASSQDLEGNTIYF
TGCGCCAGCAGCCAGGACCTTGAGGGAAACACCATATATTTT
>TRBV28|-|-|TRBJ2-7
CASSPWRVARTYEQYF
TGTGCCAGCAGTCCTTGGAGAGTAGCGCGCACCTACGAGCAGTACTTC
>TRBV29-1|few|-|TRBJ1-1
CSVEPNAGGTEAFF
TGCAGCGTTGAACCCAACGCCGGGGGGACTGAAGCTTTCTTT
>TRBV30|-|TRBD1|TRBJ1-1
CAWTVGQVNTEAFF
TGTGCCTGGACTGTCGGACAGGTGAACACTGAAGCTTTCTTT
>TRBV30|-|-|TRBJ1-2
CGSLRDSGDGYTF
TGTGGCTCCCTGAGGGATAGTGGTGATGGCTACACCTTC
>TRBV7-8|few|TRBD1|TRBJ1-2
CASSLEDRGIYGYTF
TGTGCCAGCAGCTTAGAGGACAGGGGAATCTATGGCTACACCTTC
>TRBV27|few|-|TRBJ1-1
CASKRAVRTEAFF
TGTGCCAGCAAGAGGGCGGTAAGGACTGAAGCTTTCTTT
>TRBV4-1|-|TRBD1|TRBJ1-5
CASSQEVGQGNQPQHF
TGCGCCAGCAGCCAAGAGGTGGGACAGGGCAATCAGCCCCAGCATTTT
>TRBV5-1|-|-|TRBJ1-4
CASSTSGNPREKLFF
TGCGCCAGCAGCACCTCCGGGAACCCGAGGGAAAAACTGTTTTTT
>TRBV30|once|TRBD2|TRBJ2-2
CAWSLYSGSVVTGELFF
TGTGCCTGGAGTCTTTATAGCGGGAGTGTCGTCACCGGGGAGCTGTTTTTT
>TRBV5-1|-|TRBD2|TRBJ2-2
CASSSLTSGNPGELFF
TGCGCCAGCAGCTCACTGACTAGCGGGAACCCCGGGGAGCTGTTTTTT
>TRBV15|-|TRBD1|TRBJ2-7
CATSNLRDREHEQYF
TGTGCCACCAGCAATCTAAGGGACAGGGAACACGAGCAGTACTTC
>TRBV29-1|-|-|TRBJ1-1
CSVALMNTEAFF
TGCAGCGTCGCCCTAATGAACACTGAAGCTTTCTTT
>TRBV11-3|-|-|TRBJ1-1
CASSLSPGGDTEAFF
TGTGCCAGCAGCTTAAGTCCGGGAGGGGACACTGAAGCTTTCTTT
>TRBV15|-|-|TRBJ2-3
CATSRFETGTDTQYF
TGTGCCACCAGCAGATTTGAGACAGGCACAGATACGCAGTATTTT